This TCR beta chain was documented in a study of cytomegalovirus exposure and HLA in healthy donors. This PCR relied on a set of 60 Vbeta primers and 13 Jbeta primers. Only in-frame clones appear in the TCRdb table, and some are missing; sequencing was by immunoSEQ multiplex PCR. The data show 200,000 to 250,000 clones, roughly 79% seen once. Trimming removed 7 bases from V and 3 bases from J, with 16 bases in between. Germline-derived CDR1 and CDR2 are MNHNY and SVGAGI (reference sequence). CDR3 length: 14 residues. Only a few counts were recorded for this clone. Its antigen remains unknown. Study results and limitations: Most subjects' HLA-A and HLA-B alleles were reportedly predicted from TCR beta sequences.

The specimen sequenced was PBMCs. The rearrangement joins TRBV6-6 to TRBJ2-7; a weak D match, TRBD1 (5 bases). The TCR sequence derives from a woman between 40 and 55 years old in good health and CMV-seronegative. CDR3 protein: CASTNQGPVYEQYF. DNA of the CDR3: TGTGCCAGCACCAATCAGGGCCCCGTCTACGAGCAGTACTTC.